The 2 T cell receptor beta chains presented below share a single source sample, sequenced in a study of T cell changes during pregnancy in multiple sclerosis. Clones were sequenced by immunoSEQ multiplex PCR, and TCRdb holds only the in-frame ones, with some missing. Of approximately 110,000 clones listed, 80% to 95% are singletons. The sample here was peripheral blood, taken after pregnancy. Receptors were obtained from a female donor with multiple sclerosis, enrolled in a pregnancy study.

The chain has TRBV19 and TRBJ2-1; 9 bases line up with TRBD1. With V trimmed by 3 bases and J by 5 bases, 8 bases remained unmatched. The CDR3 spans 16 residues. Germline V gives CDR1 LNHDA, CDR2 SQIVND (reference sequence). The DNA for the CDR3 is TGTGCCAGTAGTATGCCCAGGGGACAGGGACACAATGAGCAGTTCTTC. Translated, it gives CASSMPRGQGHNEQFF.

This chain connects TRBV5-1 to TRBJ2-2, with TRBD1 identical over 8 bases. The CDR3 has 15 residues. CDR1 SGHRS and CDR2 YFSETQ come from the germline V gene. With 3 bases clipped from V and 0 bases from J, the junction kept 1 base outside the gene matches. CDR3 nucleotide sequence: TGCGCCAGCAGCTGGGACAGGACGAACACCGGGGAGCTGTTTTTT. This gives the protein CASSWDRTNTGELFF.